This T cell receptor beta chain derives from a study of vaccination and CD4 T cells after COVID-19. Indicated treatment: roughly nine-day PBMC culture with coronavirus spike peptide pools or control peptides (ViraFEST assay). TCR sequencing followed the expansion of antigen-specific T cells with peptide pools in ViraFEST. The cultures had half their medium swapped for fresh IL-2 medium on days 3 and 7. A word on this clonotype: The antigen remains unidentified.

V shed 6 bases and J 3 bases; nucleotides not matched to a gene: 2. CDR3 length: 15 residues. The germline CDR1 and CDR2 sequences are MNHNS and SASEGT. The Oncomine TCR Beta short-read assay was applied to DNA of cultured CD4+ T cells. TCRdb fed the PCR reads into MiXCR, producing one record per CDR3 protein. This sample has about 12,000 distinct CDR3 sequences; more than 70% occur once, and the top ten carry 11%. The TCR comes from a human donor who had recovered from COVID-19. The gene calls are TRBV6-1 and TRBJ2-2; 12 bases agree with TRBD1. Sequencing input: CD4+ T cells from blood, cultured in vitro. CDR3 residues: CASRGQGADTGELFF. CDR3 coding DNA: TGTGCCAGCAGGGGACAGGGGGCCGACACCGGGGAGCTGTTTTTT.